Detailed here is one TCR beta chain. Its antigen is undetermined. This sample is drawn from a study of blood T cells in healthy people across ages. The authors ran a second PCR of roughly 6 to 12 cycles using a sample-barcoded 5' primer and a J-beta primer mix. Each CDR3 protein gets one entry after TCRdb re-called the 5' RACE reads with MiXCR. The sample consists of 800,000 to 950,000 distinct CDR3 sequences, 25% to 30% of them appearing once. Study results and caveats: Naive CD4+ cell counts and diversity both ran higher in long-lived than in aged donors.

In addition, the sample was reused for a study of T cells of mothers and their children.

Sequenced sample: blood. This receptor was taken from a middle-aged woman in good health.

This CDR3 is CASSQDEDWVYYGYTF. CDR3 nucleotide sequence: TGCGCCAGCAGCCAAGACGAGGACTGGGTCTACTATGGCTACACCTTC. V is TRBV4-1 and J is TRBJ1-2, with D uncertain. Trimming cost V 0 bases and J 3 bases, with 14 bases left between them. Germline V gives CDR1 MGHRA, CDR2 YSYEKL. This CDR3 has 16 amino acids.